This T cell receptor (beta chain) was profiled in a study of shared clonotypes between healthy human individuals. Findings of the study overall: A generally larger estimated richness was seen in naive subsets than in memory subsets.

Regarding this clone: Its antigen is unidentified.

The V gene end was trimmed by 4 bases and the J gene end by 4 bases; junction bases not matched to a gene: 6. CDR3 length: 15 amino acids. The V gene's germline CDR1 is MGHDK and CDR2 SYGVNS. TCRdb's table, derived via immunoSEQ multiplex PCR, lists solely in-frame clones and lacks some. The sample carries some 2,000,000 clones, about 94% recorded once. CD45RO-negative, CCR7-selected cells formed the naive CD8 fraction, which excluded terminally differentiated effector memory CD45RA+ cells. The rearrangement joins TRBV25-1 to TRBJ2-1; TRBD2 matches 8 bases. The specimen sequenced was naive CD8+ T cells sorted from blood. The sequence came from a man aged 18 to 30 in good health. For the CDR3, the DNA is TGTGCCAGCAGTGTGGGGCGGGGGGTTTACAATGAGCAGTTCTTC. The encoded protein is CASSVGRGVYNEQFF.